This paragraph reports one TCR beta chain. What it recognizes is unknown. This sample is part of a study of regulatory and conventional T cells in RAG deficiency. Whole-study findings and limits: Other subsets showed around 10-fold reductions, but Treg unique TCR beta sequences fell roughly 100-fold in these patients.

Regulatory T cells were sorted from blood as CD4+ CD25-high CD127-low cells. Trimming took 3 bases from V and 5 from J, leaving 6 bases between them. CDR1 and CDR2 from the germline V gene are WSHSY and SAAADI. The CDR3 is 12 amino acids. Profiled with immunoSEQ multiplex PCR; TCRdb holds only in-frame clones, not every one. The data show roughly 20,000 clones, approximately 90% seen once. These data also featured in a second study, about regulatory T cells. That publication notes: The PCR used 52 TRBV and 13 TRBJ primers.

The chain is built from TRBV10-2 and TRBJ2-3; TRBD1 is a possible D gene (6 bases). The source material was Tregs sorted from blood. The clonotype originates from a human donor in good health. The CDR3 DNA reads TGCGCCAGCAGTGAAGGGGGAGATACGCAGTATTTT. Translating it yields CASSEGGDTQYF.